Detailed here is one T cell receptor beta chain. Its target is not known. This entry belongs to a study of OX40 agonist ivuxolimab in advanced cancers. Study-wide points: Near-lowest levels of clonal expansion characterized partial responders at 0.1-3.0 mg/kg. The investigators did not determine what antigen specificity the expanded peripheral T cells had. Among T cells, CD8+ cells averaged more expanded clones than CD4+ cells.

Germline lookup yields CDR1 SGHNT and CDR2 YYREEE (reference sequence). Trimming took off 0 bases at V and 0 bases at J, with 21 bases between the two ends. The CDR3 has 19 residues. Data came from immunoSEQ multiplex PCR; TCRdb stores just in-frame clones and leaves some out. Of 21,000 or so clones detected, around 76% appear once; the ten largest clones hold approximately 9.6%. Patients who had autoimmune disease history or got systemic immunosuppression were left out. The specimen was CD4+ or CD8+ T cells sorted from blood, collected in a trial of the OX40 agonist ivuxolimab. The V call is TRBV5-4, the J call TRBJ2-5; D uncertain. This sequence was found in an adult with an advanced solid tumor such as melanoma, head and neck, liver or kidney cancer. The CDR3 loop is CASSLVGSSKIQYQETQYF. The CDR3, as DNA: TGTGCCAGCAGCTTGGTTGGCAGCTCCAAAATTCAGTACCAAGAGACCCAGTACTTC.